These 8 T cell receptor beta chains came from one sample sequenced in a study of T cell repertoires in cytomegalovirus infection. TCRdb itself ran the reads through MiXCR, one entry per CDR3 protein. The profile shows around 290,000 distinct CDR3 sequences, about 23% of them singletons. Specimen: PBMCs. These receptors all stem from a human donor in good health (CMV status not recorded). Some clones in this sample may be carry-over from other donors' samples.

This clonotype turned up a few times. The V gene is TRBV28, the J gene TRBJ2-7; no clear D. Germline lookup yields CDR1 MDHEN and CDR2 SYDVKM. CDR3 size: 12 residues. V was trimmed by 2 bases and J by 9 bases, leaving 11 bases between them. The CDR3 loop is CASSLQGLGQYF. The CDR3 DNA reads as TGTGCCAGCAGTTTACAAGGGCTGGGGCAGTACTTC.

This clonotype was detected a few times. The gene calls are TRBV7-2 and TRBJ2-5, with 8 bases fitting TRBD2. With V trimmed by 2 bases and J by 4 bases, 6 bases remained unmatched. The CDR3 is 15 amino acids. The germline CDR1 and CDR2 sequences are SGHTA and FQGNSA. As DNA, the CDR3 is TGTGCCAGCAGCTTAAGGATTAGCGGGACAGAGACCCAGTACTTC. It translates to CASSLRISGTETQYF.

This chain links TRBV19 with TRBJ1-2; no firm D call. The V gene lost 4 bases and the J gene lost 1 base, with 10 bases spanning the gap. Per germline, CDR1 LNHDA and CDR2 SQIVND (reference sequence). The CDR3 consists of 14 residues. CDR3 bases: TGTGCCAGTAGTAAACAGCACCGTAACTATGGCTACACCTTC. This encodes CASSKQHRNYGYTF.

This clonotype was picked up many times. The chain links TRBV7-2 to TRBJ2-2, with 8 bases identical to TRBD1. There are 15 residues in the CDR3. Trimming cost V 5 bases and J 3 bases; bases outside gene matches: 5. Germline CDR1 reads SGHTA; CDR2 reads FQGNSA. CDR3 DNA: TGTGCCAGCAGCACAGGGGGAATCGACACCGGGGAGCTGTTTTTT. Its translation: CASSTGGIDTGELFF.

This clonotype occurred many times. In DNA, the CDR3 is TGTGCCAGCAGCTTAGCAGGGGTTGGCTCACCCCTCCACTTT. Translated, it gives CASSLAGVGSPLHF. This chain uses TRBV7-2 with TRBJ1-6; perhaps TRBD1 as D (5 bases). V lost 0 bases to trimming and J lost 10 bases, with 10 bases between them. The germline CDR1 and CDR2 sequences are SGHTA and FQGNSA. This CDR3 has 14 amino acids.

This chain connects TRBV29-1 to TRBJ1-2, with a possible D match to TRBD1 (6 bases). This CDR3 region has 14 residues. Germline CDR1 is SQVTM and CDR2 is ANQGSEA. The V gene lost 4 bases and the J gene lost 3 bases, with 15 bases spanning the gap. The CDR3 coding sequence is TGCAGCGTTGCTTCAGGGGATGGGTACTATGGCTACACCTTC. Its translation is CSVASGDGYYGYTF.

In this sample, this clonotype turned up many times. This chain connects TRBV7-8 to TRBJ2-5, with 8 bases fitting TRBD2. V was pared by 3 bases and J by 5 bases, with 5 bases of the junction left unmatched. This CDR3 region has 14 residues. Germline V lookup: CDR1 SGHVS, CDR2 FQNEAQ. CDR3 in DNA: TGTGCCAGCAGCTTCAATAGCGGGGTGGAGACCCAGTACTTC. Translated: CASSFNSGVETQYF.

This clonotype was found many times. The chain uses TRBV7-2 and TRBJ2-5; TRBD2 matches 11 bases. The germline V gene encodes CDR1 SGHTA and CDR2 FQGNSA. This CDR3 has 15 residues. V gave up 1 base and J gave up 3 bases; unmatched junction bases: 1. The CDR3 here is CASSLETSGKETQYF. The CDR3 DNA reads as TGTGCCAGCAGCTTAGAGACTAGCGGGAAAGAGACCCAGTACTTC.